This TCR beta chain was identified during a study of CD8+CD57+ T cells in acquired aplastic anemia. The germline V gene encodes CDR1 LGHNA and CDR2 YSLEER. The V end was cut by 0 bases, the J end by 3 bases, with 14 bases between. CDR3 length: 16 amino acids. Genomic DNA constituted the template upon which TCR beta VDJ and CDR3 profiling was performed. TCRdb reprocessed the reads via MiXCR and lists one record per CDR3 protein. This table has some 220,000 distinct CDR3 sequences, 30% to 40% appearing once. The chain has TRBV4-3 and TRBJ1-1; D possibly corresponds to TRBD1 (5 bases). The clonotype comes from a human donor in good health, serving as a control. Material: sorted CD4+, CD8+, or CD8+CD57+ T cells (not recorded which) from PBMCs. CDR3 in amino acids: CASSQDPARTYTEAFF. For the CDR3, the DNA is TGCGCCAGCAGCCAAGACCCCGCCCGGACATACACTGAAGCTTTCTTT.